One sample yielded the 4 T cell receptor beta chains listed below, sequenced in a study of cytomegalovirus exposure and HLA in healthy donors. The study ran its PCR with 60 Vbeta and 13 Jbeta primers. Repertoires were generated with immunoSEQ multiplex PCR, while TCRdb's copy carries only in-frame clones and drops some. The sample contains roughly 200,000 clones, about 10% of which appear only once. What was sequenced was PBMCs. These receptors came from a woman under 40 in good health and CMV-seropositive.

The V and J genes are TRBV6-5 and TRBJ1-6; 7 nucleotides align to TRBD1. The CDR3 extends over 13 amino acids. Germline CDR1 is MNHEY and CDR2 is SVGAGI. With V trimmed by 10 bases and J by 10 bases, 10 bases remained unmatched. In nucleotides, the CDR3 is TGTGCCACCCAGACAGGGACCAACTCACCCCTCCACTTT. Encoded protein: CATQTGTNSPLHF.

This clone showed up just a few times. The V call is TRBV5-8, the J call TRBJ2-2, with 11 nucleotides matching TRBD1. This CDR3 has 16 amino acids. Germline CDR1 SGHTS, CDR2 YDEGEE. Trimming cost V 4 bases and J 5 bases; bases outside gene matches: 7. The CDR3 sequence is CASSARTGGRTGELFF. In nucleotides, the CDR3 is TGTGCCAGCAGCGCTAGGACAGGGGGCAGGACCGGGGAGCTGTTTTTT. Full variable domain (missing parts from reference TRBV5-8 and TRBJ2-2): EAGVTQSPTHLIKTRGQQATLRCSPISGHTSVYWYQQALGLGLQFLLWYDEGEERNRGNFPPRFSGRQFPNYSSELNVNALELEDSALYLCASSARTGGRTGELFFGEGSRLTVL.

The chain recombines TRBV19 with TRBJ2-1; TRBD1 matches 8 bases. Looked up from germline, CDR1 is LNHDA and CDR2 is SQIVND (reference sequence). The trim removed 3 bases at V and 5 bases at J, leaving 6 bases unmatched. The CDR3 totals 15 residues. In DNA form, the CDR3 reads TGTGCCAGTAGTATCCGGGGACAGGCGAACAATGAGCAGTTCTTC. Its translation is CASSIRGQANNEQFF.

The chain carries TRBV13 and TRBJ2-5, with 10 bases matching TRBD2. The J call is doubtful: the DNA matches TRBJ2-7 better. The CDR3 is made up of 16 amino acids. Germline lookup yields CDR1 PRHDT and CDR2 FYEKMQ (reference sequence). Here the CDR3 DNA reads TGTGCCAGCAGCGCCAGCCGACTAGCGGGCCCCTCCGAGCAGTACTTC. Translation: CASSASRLAGPSEQYF.